The 4 T cell receptor beta chains listed next were all sequenced from one sample in a study of blood T cell repertoires in COVID-19. The repertoire was sequenced with immunoSEQ multiplex PCR; TCRdb's copy has only in-frame clones and lacks some. The sample has roughly 230,000 clones; nearly 85% are singletons. The source material was peripheral blood. These receptors all come from a human donor in a cohort sampled during active COVID-19.

This chain connects TRBV7-9 to TRBJ1-6; 8 positions match TRBD1. This CDR3 comprises 16 residues. In germline, CDR1 is SEHNR, CDR2 FQNEAQ (reference sequence). V shed 5 bases and J 0 bases; nucleotides not matched to a gene: 3. In nucleotides, the CDR3 is TGTGCCAGCAGCCACGGACAGGGCTCCTATAATTCACCCCTCCACTTT. Its protein is CASSHGQGSYNSPLHF.

The rearrangement uses TRBV5-1 and TRBJ1-1; possibly TRBD1 for D (5 bases). CDR1 is SGHRS, CDR2 YFSETQ, per germline. CDR3 length: 14 residues. The ends were cut back, 4 bases at V and 5 bases at J, with 15 bases in the middle. The CDR3 here is CASSTLDSLTEAFF. CDR3 sequence (DNA): TGCGCCAGCAGCACTCTAGACAGTTTGACTGAAGCTTTCTTT.

This chain connects TRBV5-1 to TRBJ1-4, with D possibly TRBD1 on 6 matching bases. This CDR3 is built from 13 residues. Deletions cut 8 bases from V and 4 bases from J, with 12 bases between. Germline CDR1 reads SGHRS; CDR2 reads YFSETQ. This chain's CDR3 is CASSTGNNEKLFF. CDR3 nucleotide sequence: TGCGCCAGTTCGACAGGAAATAATGAAAAACTGTTTTTT.

The chain links TRBV9 to TRBJ1-2; D is unclear. This CDR3 comprises 15 residues. Trimming took off 0 bases at V and 0 bases at J, with 9 bases between the two ends. The V gene's germline CDR1 is SGDLS and CDR2 YYNGEE. The CDR3 is CASSVGQASNYGYTF. The CDR3 coding sequence is TGTGCCAGCAGCGTAGGTCAGGCTTCTAACTATGGCTACACCTTC.